Presented here are 7 T cell receptor beta chains from one specimen sequenced in a study of radiotherapy plus CTLA-4 blockade in lung cancer. Using immunoSEQ multiplex PCR, the repertoire was profiled, and TCRdb retains in-frame clones only, with some absent. The sample records roughly 88,000 clones, roughly 80% being singletons. Specimen: peripheral blood, collected from a patient treated with radiotherapy plus ipilimumab. The source of these receptors is a human donor with non-small cell lung cancer who had stable disease on radiotherapy plus ipilimumab.

The rearrangement uses TRBV6-4 and TRBJ1-3; a weak D match, TRBD1 (6 bases). Trimming removed 3 bases at V and 2 bases at J, with 11 bases between. Germline assignment: CDR1 MRHNA and CDR2 SNTAGT. The CDR3 runs 15 residues. CDR3 nucleotide sequence: TGTGCCAGCAGTGAGCCGGCAGGGGCTGGAAACACCATATATTTT. This sequence encodes CASSEPAGAGNTIYF.

This sequence joins TRBV27 and TRBJ2-3; D unclear. Germline assignment: CDR1 MNHEY and CDR2 SMNVEV (reference sequence). The V end lost 6 bases, the J end lost 2 bases, and 12 bases lay between the germline ends. The CDR3 has 14 residues. The DNA of the CDR3 is TGTGCCAGCAGAACTTCTCGTAACACAGATACGCAGTATTTT. As protein: CASRTSRNTDTQYF.

J is TRBJ2-2 and V is TRBV11-2; 11 nucleotides match TRBD2. Germline values: CDR1 SGHAT, CDR2 FQNNGV. This CDR3 contains 14 residues. V shed 10 bases and J 6 bases; nucleotides not matched to a gene: 7. CDR3 sequence: CAILAGGPSGELFF. The CDR3 DNA follows: TGTGCCATCTTAGCGGGAGGGCCGTCCGGGGAGCTGTTTTTT.

V gene TRBV5-1 combines with J gene TRBJ1-2; D is unclear. Per germline, CDR1 SGHRS and CDR2 YFSETQ. The CDR3 is made up of 14 amino acids. V lost 0 bases and J lost 0, with 6 bases in between. CDR3 in amino acids: CASSLAMANYGYTF. The CDR3 coding sequence is TGCGCCAGCAGCTTGGCCATGGCTAACTATGGCTACACCTTC.

This clone was recorded once. J is TRBJ1-5 and V is TRBV7-9; D gene unclear. Germline loops: CDR1 SEHNR, CDR2 FQNEAQ (reference sequence). V dropped 1 base and J dropped 2 bases, with 12 bases sitting between them. The CDR3 covers 16 residues. CDR3 sequence (DNA): TGTGCCAGCAGCTTAGTAAAGGCAGGTCGCAATCAGCCCCAGCATTTT. This encodes CASSLVKAGRNQPQHF.

The gene calls are TRBV9 and TRBJ2-1; D tentatively fits TRBD1 or TRBD2 (5 bases each). The CDR3 totals 15 residues. Per the germline V gene, CDR1 is SGDLS and CDR2 is YYNGEE. V lost 1 base and J 7 bases, leaving 15 bases between the germline ends. The CDR3 DNA sequence: TGTGCCAGCAGCGTAAGTGGGACCCTAGGGAATGAGCAGTTCTTC. Amino acids: CASSVSGTLGNEQFF.

The V call is TRBV7-9, the J call TRBJ1-4; 7 nucleotides line up with TRBD1. Germline V gene data show CDR1 as SEHNR and CDR2 as FQNEAQ (reference sequence). The junction had 18 bases not matched to a gene; V was cut back by 5 bases and J by 6 bases. The length of the CDR3 is 18 residues. CDR3 coding DNA: TGTGCCAGCAGCCCTTGGACAGGTACCCCTCCTGAGGATGAAAAACTGTTTTTT. Amino acids: CASSPWTGTPPEDEKLFF.